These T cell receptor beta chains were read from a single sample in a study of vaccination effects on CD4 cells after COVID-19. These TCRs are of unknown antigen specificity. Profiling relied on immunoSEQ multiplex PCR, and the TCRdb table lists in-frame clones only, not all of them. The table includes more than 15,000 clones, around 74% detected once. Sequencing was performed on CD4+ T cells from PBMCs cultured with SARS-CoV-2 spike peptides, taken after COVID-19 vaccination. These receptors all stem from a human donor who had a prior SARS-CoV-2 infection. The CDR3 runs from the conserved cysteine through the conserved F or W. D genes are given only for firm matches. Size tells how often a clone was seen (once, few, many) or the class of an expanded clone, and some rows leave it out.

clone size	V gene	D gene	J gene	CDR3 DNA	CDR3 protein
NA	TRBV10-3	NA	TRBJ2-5	TGTGCCATCAGTGGGACTAGGGGGGAGACCCAGTACTTC	CAISGTRGETQYF
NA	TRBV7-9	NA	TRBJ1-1	TGTGCCAGCAGCTTCATGGGGGGAAACACTGAAGCTTTCTTT	CASSFMGGNTEAFF
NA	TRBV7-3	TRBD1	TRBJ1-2	TGTGCCAGCAGCTATATCCGCGGACAGGGAGGCGGCTACACCTTC	CASSYIRGQGGGYTF
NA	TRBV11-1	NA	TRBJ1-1	TGTGCCAGCAGCTTAGTTTACGGTATTGGGACTGAAGCTTTCTTT	CASSLVYGIGTEAFF
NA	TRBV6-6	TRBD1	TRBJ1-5	TGTGCCAGCAGTTTACAGGGGTGGGGACAGCCCCAGCATTTT	CASSLQGWGQPQHF
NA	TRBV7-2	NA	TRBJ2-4	TGTGCCAGCAGCTTAGTTGCTAGCTCGATCGTCAGCATTCAGTACTTC	CASSLVASSIVSIQYF
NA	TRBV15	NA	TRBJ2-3	TGTGCCACCAGCAGATCGAAAGGCGGGGTTCGGTCCCTCGATACGCAGTATTTT	CATSRSKGGVRSLDTQYF
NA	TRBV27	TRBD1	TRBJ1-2	TGTGCCAGCAGTTCCTTTGGGGACAGCTTACACTATGGCTACACCTTC	CASSSFGDSLHYGYTF
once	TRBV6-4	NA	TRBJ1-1	TGTGCCAGCAGTGCCTCGTTGGATAACACTGAAGCTTTCTTT	CASSASLDNTEAFF
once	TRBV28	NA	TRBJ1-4	TGTGCCAGCAGTAGTGGAGCAACTAATGAAAAACTGTTTTTT	CASSSGATNEKLFF
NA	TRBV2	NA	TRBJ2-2	TGTGCCAGCAGGGAAAACACCGGGGAGCTGTTTTTT	CASRENTGELFF
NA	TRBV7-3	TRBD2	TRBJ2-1	TGTGCCAGCAGCTTACGGGGGGGGGTTGGTGAGCAGTTCTTC	CASSLRGGVGEQFF
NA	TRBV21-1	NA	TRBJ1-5	TGTGCCAGCAGCAAAACGAGACAGGCAGGAGATCAGCCCCAGCATTTT	CASSKTRQAGDQPQHF
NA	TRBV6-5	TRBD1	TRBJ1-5	TGTGCCAGCAGCGGGACAGCAAATCAGCCCCAGCATTTT	CASSGTANQPQHF
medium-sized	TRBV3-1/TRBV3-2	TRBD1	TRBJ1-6	TGTGCCAGCAGCCTTACAGGGGGCTCTAATTCACCCCTCCACTTT	CASSLTGGSNSPLHF
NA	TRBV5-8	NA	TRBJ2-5	TGTGCCAGCAGCTTGGCGGGCAGGGGATTCGGGGAGACCCAGTACTTC	CASSLAGRGFGETQYF
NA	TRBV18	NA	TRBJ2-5	TGTGCCAGCTCACCACAGGGAGGGGGTTTGGAGACCCAGTACTTC	CASSPQGGGLETQYF
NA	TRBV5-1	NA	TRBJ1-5	TGCGCCAGCAGCTTGAGCGGTAATCAGCCCCAGCATTTT	CASSLSGNQPQHF
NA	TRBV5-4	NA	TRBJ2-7	TGTGCCACGTATAGCGCGAGCTCCTACGAGCAGTACTTC	CATYSASSYEQYF
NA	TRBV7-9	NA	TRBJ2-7	TGTGCCAGCAGCTCCTCCGGGGGCCACGAGCAGTACTTC	CASSSSGGHEQYF
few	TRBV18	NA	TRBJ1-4	TGTGCCAGCTCTCGTGGGGGCGCGGCTAATGAAAAACTGTTTTTT	CASSRGGAANEKLFF
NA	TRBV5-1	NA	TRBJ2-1	TGCGCCAGCAGCCCGAGGGCGGGTATTTACAATGAGCAGTTCTTC	CASSPRAGIYNEQFF
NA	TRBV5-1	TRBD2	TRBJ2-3	TGCGCCAGCAGCACGTGGACTAGCGGGGGGGCGGAAGATACGCAGTATTTT	CASSTWTSGGAEDTQYF
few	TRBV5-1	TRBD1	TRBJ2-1	TGCGCCAGCAGCCGGAGACAGGGGGACAATGAGCAGTTCTTC	CASSRRQGDNEQFF